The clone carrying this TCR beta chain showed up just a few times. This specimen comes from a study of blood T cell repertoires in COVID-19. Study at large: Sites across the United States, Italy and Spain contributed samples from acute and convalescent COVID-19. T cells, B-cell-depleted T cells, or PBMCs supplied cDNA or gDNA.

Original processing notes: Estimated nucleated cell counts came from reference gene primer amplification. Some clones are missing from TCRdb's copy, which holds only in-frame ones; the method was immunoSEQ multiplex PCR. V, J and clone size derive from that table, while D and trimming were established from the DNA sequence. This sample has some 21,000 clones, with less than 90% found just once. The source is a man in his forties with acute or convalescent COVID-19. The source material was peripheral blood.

CDR3 residues: CASSFRGWGNIQYF. DNA of the CDR3: TGTGCCAGCAGCTTCAGGGGATGGGGAAACATTCAGTACTTC. The chain joins TRBV7-2 to TRBJ2-4, with D maybe TRBD1 (6 bases). V was cut by 3 bases and J by 6 bases, with 12 bases left in between. Germline V CDR1 and CDR2: SGHTA, FQGNSA. CDR3 length equals 14 residues. The full variable domain, with the rest looked up from reference TRBV7-2 and TRBJ2-4, is GAGVSQSPSNKVTEKGKDVELRCDPISGHTALYWYRQSLGQGLEFLIYFQGNSAPDKSGLPSDRFSAERTGGSVSTLTIQRTQQEDSAVYLCASSFRGWGNIQYFGAGTRLSVL.